Each of the 4 T cell receptor beta chains below was sequenced from the same sample in a study of cytomegalovirus exposure and HLA in healthy donors. With 60 Vbeta and 13 Jbeta primers, the PCR was carried out. The table came from immunoSEQ multiplex PCR; TCRdb's copy has only in-frame clones and leaves some out. The data contain around 170,000 clones, 84% of them singletons. Sequencing used PBMCs. The receptors derive from a woman aged 50 to 65 in good health and CMV-seropositive.

The chain employs TRBV11-2 and TRBJ1-1; D gene unclear. This CDR3 spans 12 amino acids. CDR1 is SGHAT, CDR2 FQNNGV, per germline. V lost 5 bases, J lost 9 bases, and 13 bases lay in between. CDR3 protein: CASSLEGGKAFF. CDR3 nucleotides: TGTGCCAGCAGCCTGGAAGGAGGGAAAGCTTTCTTT.

The V and J genes are TRBV5-1 and TRBJ2-5; TRBD2 aligns across 11 bases. Germline-derived CDR1 and CDR2 are SGHRS and YFSETQ. The CDR3 extends over 15 amino acids. V shed 1 base and J 1 base; nucleotides not matched to a gene: 0. In DNA, the CDR3 is TGCGCCAGCAGCTTGACTAGCGGGGGCCAAGAGACCCAGTACTTC. Translating it yields CASSLTSGGQETQYF.

V gene TRBV7-2 combines with J gene TRBJ1-3; tentative D call: TRBD1 (5 bases). CDR3 size: 14 residues. Germline CDR1 is SGHTA and CDR2 is FQGNSA. The V and J ends lost 5 bases and 4 bases respectively, with 12 bases between them. The CDR3 DNA reads TGTGCCAGCAGCCCGACGACAGAGGGAAACACCATATATTTT. The encoded protein is CASSPTTEGNTIYF.

The V call is TRBV28, the J call TRBJ1-5, with D perhaps TRBD1 (5 bases). Germline V gene lookup returns CDR1 MDHEN and CDR2 SYDVKM. The CDR3 covers 17 residues. V dropped 5 bases and J dropped 2 bases, with 19 bases sitting between them. The CDR3 protein is CASSPDLSGFGNQPQHF. Written as DNA, the CDR3 is TGTGCCAGCAGTCCCGACCTATCAGGGTTTGGCAATCAGCCCCAGCATTTT.